Below are 26 T cell receptor beta chains sequenced from a single sample in a study of vaccination and CD4 T cells after COVID-19. Sequencing of the DNA from cultured CD4+ T cells was carried out with the Oncomine TCR Beta short-read assay. MiXCR, applied by TCRdb to the PCR reads, yields one record per CDR3 protein. Among 14,000 to 15,000 distinct CDR3 sequences, about four fifths were seen once, and the ten largest hold roughly 9.1%. This sample's treatment: roughly 10-day PBMC culture with coronavirus spike peptide pools or control peptides (ViraFEST assay). These receptors lack a known antigen. The material sequenced was CD4+ T cells from blood, cultured in vitro, taken after SARS-CoV-2 vaccination. Every receptor here comes from a human donor who received a COVID-19 vaccine.

The CDR3 DNA sequence: TGTGCCAGCAGTCTAAAACTAGCGGGCCAAGAGACCCAGTACTTC. Protein: CASSLKLAGQETQYF. The V and J genes are TRBV2 and TRBJ2-5, with 9 positions matching TRBD2. Germline trimming cut 5 bases from V and 1 base from J; bases unmatched to any gene: 5. Germline lookup yields CDR1 SNHLY and CDR2 FYNNEI. The CDR3 contains 15 residues.

V is TRBV7-6 and J is TRBJ2-1; 7 nucleotides match TRBD2. V lost 5 bases to trimming and J lost 12 bases; unmatched junction nucleotides: 13. Germline V gene data show CDR1 as SGHVS and CDR2 as FNYEAQ. The CDR3 loop spans 14 amino acids. The CDR3 nucleotides read TGTGCCAGCAGCATCCAAAGAAGCGGGGTAGGGCAGTTCTTC. Protein sequence: CASSIQRSGVGQFF. Complete variable domain (other parts from reference TRBV7-6 and TRBJ2-1): GAGVSQSPRYKVTKRGQDVALRCDPISGHVSLYWYRQALGQGPEFLTYFNYEAQQDKSGLPNDRFSAERPEGSISTLTIQRTEQRDSAMYRCASSIQRSGVGQFFGPGTRLTVL.

The gene calls are TRBV6-5 and TRBJ1-6; TRBD1 is a possible D gene (5 bases). V was trimmed by 2 bases and J by 6 bases, leaving 8 bases between them. The CDR3 contains 14 residues. Germline lookup yields CDR1 MNHEY and CDR2 SVGAGI. The CDR3 loop is CASSYAGSNSPLHF. As DNA, the CDR3 is TGTGCCAGCAGTTACGCAGGGTCTAATTCACCCCTCCACTTT.

This clonotype appeared a few times. The chain uses TRBV20-1 and TRBJ2-7, with D perhaps given as TRBD1 or TRBD2 (5 bases each). CDR3 length equals 13 residues. CDR1 and CDR2 (germline): DFQATT, SNEGSKA (reference sequence). The ends were cut back, 6 bases at V and 6 bases at J, with 18 bases in the middle. CDR3 coding DNA: TGCAGTGCGCTGGGACCGCTTCACGGCGAGCAGTACTTC. Encoded protein: CSALGPLHGEQYF.

The CDR3 region is CASSLKGALGYTF. The CDR3 DNA sequence: TGTGCCAGCAGTTTAAAGGGGGCGCTTGGCTACACCTTC. J is TRBJ1-2 and V is TRBV12-3 or TRBV12-4, with TRBD1 identical over 7 bases. V was clipped by 2 bases and J by 7 bases; unmatched bases: 4. This CDR3 has 13 amino acids.

This clonotype was seen a few times. The chain joins TRBV20-1 to TRBJ2-3, with 8 bases lining up with TRBD2. The CDR3 consists of 16 residues. The V gene end was trimmed by 0 bases and the J gene end by 2 bases; junction bases not matched to a gene: 7. The germline V gene encodes CDR1 DFQATT and CDR2 SNEGSKA (reference sequence). The CDR3 DNA sequence: TGCAGTGCTAGAGATGTCGAGCGGGGGTACACAGATACGCAGTATTTT. Translation gives CSARDVERGYTDTQYF.

The V call is TRBV7-3, the J call TRBJ2-3; TRBD2 might be the D (6 bases). The CDR3 loop spans 15 amino acids. The V and J ends lost 4 bases and 2 bases respectively, with 13 bases between them. Germline assignment: CDR1 SGHTA and CDR2 FQGTGA. In DNA, the CDR3 is TGTGCCAGCAGCTCCGCGGGCGGGATCACAGATACGCAGTATTTT. Translation gives CASSSAGGITDTQYF.

The chain combines TRBV11-2 with TRBJ2-2, with 12 bases aligning to TRBD2. Germline CDR1 and CDR2: SGHAT and FQNNGV. The ends lost 5 bases at V and 8 bases at J; junction bases unmatched: 9. CDR3 length: 16 residues. CDR3 sequence reads: CASSRQGLAGSGELFF. CDR3 in DNA: TGTGCCAGCAGCCGCCAAGGACTAGCGGGGTCGGGGGAGCTGTTTTTT.

The rearrangement uses TRBV7-6 and TRBJ2-3; 7 positions agree with TRBD1. The CDR3 has 14 amino acids. From germline, CDR1 is SGHVS and CDR2 FNYEAQ. Germline trimming cut 5 bases from V and 0 bases from J; bases unmatched to any gene: 2. The CDR3 region has the DNA TGTGCCAGCAGCCAGGGGGTGAGCACAGATACGCAGTATTTT. Translating it yields CASSQGVSTDTQYF.

This chain links TRBV6-1 with TRBJ1-3; D not resolved. CDR1 is MNHNS and CDR2 is SASEGT in the germline V gene. The germline V and J ends were trimmed by 1 base and 0 bases, with 10 bases remaining between them. The CDR3 has 16 amino acids. The CDR3 DNA reads as TGTGCCAGCAGTGAAGGGGGAGTTTCCTCTGGAAACACCATATATTTT. Translating it yields CASSEGGVSSGNTIYF.

The genes are TRBV12-3 or TRBV12-4 and TRBJ1-2, with D maybe TRBD1 (5 bases). The CDR3 contains 14 residues. Trimming stripped 7 bases from V and 4 bases from J, with 16 bases between. The CDR3 nucleotides are TGTGCCAGCACCTCGGGAGGGCAGGGCTATGGCTACACCTTC. Translated: CASTSGGQGYGYTF.

The count of this clonotype is one. The V and J genes are TRBV2 and TRBJ1-2; possible D gene TRBD1, 6 bases. V lost 7 bases to trimming and J lost 5 bases, with 17 bases between them. This CDR3 contains 14 residues. The germline CDR1 and CDR2 sequences are SNHLY and FYNNEI. The CDR3 nucleotides read TGTGCCAGCATAAGACAGGTGTCACGTTATGGCTACACCTTC. Translated: CASIRQVSRYGYTF.

CDR3 region: CAWSNGERHQPQHF. The CDR3 DNA sequence: TGTGCCTGGAGTAATGGGGAGCGGCATCAGCCCCAGCATTTT. The chain recombines TRBV30 with TRBJ1-5; D gene unclear. This CDR3 contains 14 residues. Trimming pared 2 bases from V and 5 bases from J, leaving 13 bases between. Germline assignment: CDR1 GTSNPN and CDR2 SVGIG (reference sequence).

This clonotype was recorded a few times. The rearrangement joins TRBV30 to TRBJ2-3, with TRBD1 matching over 7 bases. The germline gives CDR1 GTSNPN, CDR2 SVGIG (reference sequence). V dropped 2 bases and J dropped 5; count of bases not matched to a gene: 7. The CDR3 length is 14 residues. DNA for the CDR3: TGTGCCTGGAGTTTAGGACAGGAAAGAGATACGCAGTATTTT. It yields the protein CAWSLGQERDTQYF.

The chain joins TRBV5-5 to TRBJ1-5; the match to TRBD1 covers 8 bases. From germline, CDR1 is SGHKS and CDR2 YYEKEE (reference sequence). J lost 5 bases, V lost 4 bases, and 11 bases had no gene match. CDR3 length equals 16 residues. The CDR3 region has the DNA TGTGCCAGCAGCGGGGGCGGGACAGGTCGGTATCAGCCCCAGCATTTT. Its translation: CASSGGGTGRYQPQHF.

The genes are TRBV10-1 and TRBJ1-2; D is perhaps TRBD1 (6 bases). Trimming stripped 0 bases from V and 3 bases from J, with 11 bases between. The CDR3 is made up of 15 amino acids. Germline CDR1 reads WNHNN; CDR2 reads SYGVQD (reference sequence). The CDR3 here is CASSESQGNYYGYTF. The CDR3 bases are TGCGCCAGCAGTGAGTCGCAGGGGAATTACTATGGCTACACCTTC.

This chain connects TRBV7-8 to TRBJ2-5, with 9 bases matching TRBD2. Trimming cost V 0 bases and J 5 bases; bases outside gene matches: 7. The CDR3 spans 16 residues. The germline V gene has CDR1 SGHVS and CDR2 FQNEAQ. The CDR3 DNA follows: TGTGCCAGCAGCTTAGCGCTTAGCGGGGGTCCGGAGACCCAGTACTTC. It encodes CASSLALSGGPETQYF. The full variable domain, its missing parts supplied by reference TRBV7-8 and TRBJ2-5, is GAGVSQSPRYKVAKRGQDVALRCDPISGHVSLFWYQQALGQGPEFLTYFQNEAQLDKSGLPSDRFFAERPEGSVSTLKIQRTQQEDSAVYLCASSLALSGGPETQYFGPGTRLLVL.

The gene calls are TRBV7-9 and TRBJ2-3; 8 positions match TRBD1. Germline trimming cut 8 bases from V and 1 base from J; bases unmatched to any gene: 5. CDR3 length: 14 residues. Germline V lookup: CDR1 SEHNR, CDR2 FQNEAQ (reference sequence). CDR3 loop: CASRPGGGTDTQYF. CDR3 in DNA: TGTGCCAGCCGGCCAGGGGGCGGCACAGATACGCAGTATTTT.

This chain uses TRBV4-2 with TRBJ2-3; 8 nucleotides line up with TRBD2. There are 15 residues in the CDR3. The trim removed 5 bases at V and 0 bases at J, leaving 4 bases unmatched. CDR1 and CDR2 (germline): LGHNA, YNFKEQ. CDR3 nucleotides: TGTGCCAGCAGCATACGCGGGGGGAGCACAGATACGCAGTATTTT. Its translation is CASSIRGGSTDTQYF.

The chain couples TRBV24-1 to TRBJ2-5; D could derive from TRBD1 or TRBD2 (5 bases each). V lost 0 bases and J lost 5, with 12 bases in between. This CDR3 comprises 15 residues. Germline CDR1 KGHDR, CDR2 SFDVKD. The CDR3 loop is CATSDLQRGLETQYF. In DNA, the CDR3 is TGTGCCACCAGTGATTTGCAACGGGGCTTGGAGACCCAGTACTTC.

The gene calls are TRBV6-2 or TRBV6-3 and TRBJ2-7; the D call may be TRBD1 or TRBD2 (5 bases each). V dropped 6 bases and J dropped 2 bases, with 20 bases sitting between them. Germline lookup yields CDR1 MNHEY and CDR2 SVGEGT. The length of the CDR3 is 16 residues. CDR3 amino acids: CASSTEPGRGTYEQYF. The CDR3, as DNA: TGTGCCAGCAGCACTGAACCGGGACGGGGTACCTACGAGCAGTACTTC.

The chain employs TRBV20-1 and TRBJ1-1; D call uncertain. V was shortened by 4 bases and J by 0 bases, with 9 bases between the two germline ends. CDR1 is DFQATT and CDR2 is SNEGSKA in the germline V gene (reference sequence). This CDR3 spans 13 amino acids. CDR3 amino acids: CSAIADVNTEAFF. CDR3 DNA sequence: TGCAGTGCTATTGCGGATGTGAACACTGAAGCTTTCTTT.

V and J are TRBV7-6 and TRBJ1-1; the D is unclear. The germline V and J ends were trimmed by 5 bases and 1 base, with 11 bases remaining between them. CDR1 is SGHVS, CDR2 FNYEAQ, per germline. The CDR3 has 14 residues. CDR3 bases: TGTGCCAGCAGCGGGTCAGCATGGAACACTGAAGCTTTCTTT. As protein: CASSGSAWNTEAFF.

J is TRBJ1-6 and V is TRBV6-2 or TRBV6-3; D remains unclear. Per germline, CDR1 MNHEY and CDR2 SVGEGT. The CDR3 consists of 16 residues. Trimming pared 2 bases from V and 2 bases from J, leaving 10 bases between. The CDR3 is CASSYAWTAYNSPLHF. The CDR3 bases are TGTGCCAGCAGTTACGCCTGGACCGCCTATAATTCACCCCTCCACTTT.

This clonotype was seen a handful of times. The chain joins TRBV20-1 to TRBJ1-1; a weak D match, TRBD1 (6 bases). This CDR3 is built from 11 residues. Trimming shortened V by 6 bases and J by 8 bases, and 13 bases separated the two germline ends. Germline V gene data show CDR1 as DFQATT and CDR2 as SNEGSKA (reference sequence). The CDR3 region has the DNA TGCAGTGCCTCCCGACAGGCCGAAGCTTTCTTT. It codes for CSASRQAEAFF.

The gene calls are TRBV5-4 and TRBJ2-1; TRBD2 matches at 11 bases. The germline V gene has CDR1 SGHNT and CDR2 YYREEE (reference sequence). This CDR3 spans 14 amino acids. V shed 0 bases, J shed 14 bases, and the junction held 7 bases outside the gene matches. The CDR3 here is CASSLDGSGGAEFF. The CDR3 DNA reads as TGTGCCAGCAGCTTGGATGGTAGCGGGGGGGCGGAGTTCTTC.